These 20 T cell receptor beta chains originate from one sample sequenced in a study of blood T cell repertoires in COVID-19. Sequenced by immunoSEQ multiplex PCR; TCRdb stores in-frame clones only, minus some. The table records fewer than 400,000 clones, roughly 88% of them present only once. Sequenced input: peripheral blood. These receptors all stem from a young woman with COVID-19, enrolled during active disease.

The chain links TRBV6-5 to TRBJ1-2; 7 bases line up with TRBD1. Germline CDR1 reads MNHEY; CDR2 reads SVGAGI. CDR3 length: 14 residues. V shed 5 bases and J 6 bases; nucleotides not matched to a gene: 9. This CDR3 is CASSRQGWADGYTF. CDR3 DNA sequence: TGTGCCAGCAGTCGACAGGGTTGGGCGGATGGCTACACCTTC.

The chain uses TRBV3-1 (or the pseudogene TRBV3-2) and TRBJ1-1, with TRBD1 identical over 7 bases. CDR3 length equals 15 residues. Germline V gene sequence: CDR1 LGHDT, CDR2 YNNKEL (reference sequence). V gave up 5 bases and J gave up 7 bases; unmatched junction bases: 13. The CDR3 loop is CASSDHLTTGIEAFF. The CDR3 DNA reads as TGTGCCAGCAGCGATCATCTGACGACAGGGATTGAAGCTTTCTTT.

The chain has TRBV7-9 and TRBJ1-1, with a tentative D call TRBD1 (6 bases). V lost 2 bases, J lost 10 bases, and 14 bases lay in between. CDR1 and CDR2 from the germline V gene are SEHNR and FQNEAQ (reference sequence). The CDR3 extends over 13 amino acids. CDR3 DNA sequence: TGTGCCAGCAGCTTATCCGCCGGGACAAGAGCTTTCTTT. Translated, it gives CASSLSAGTRAFF.

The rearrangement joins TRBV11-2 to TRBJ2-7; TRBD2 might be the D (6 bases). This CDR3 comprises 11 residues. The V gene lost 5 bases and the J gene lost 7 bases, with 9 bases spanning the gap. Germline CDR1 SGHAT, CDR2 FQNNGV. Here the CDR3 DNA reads TGTGCCAGCAGCCCGGGGGTGGAGCAGTACTTC. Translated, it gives CASSPGVEQYF.

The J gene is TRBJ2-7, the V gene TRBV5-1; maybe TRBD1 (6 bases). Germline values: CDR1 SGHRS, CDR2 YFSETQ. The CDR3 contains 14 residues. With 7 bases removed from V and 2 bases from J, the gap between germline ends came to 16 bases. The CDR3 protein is CASAQGTGTYEQYF. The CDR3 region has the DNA TGCGCCAGCGCCCAGGGTACAGGGACCTACGAGCAGTACTTC.

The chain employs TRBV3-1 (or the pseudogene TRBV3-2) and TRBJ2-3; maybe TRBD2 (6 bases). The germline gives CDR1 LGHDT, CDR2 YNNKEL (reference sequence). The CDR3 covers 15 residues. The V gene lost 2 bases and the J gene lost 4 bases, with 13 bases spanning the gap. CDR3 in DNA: TGTGCCAGCAGCCAATTTACGGGAGCTGCAGATACGCAGTATTTT. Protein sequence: CASSQFTGAADTQYF.

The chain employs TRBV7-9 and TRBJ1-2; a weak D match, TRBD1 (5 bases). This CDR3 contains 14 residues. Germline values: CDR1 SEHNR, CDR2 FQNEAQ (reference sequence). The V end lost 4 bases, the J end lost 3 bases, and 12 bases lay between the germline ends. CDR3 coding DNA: TGTGCCAGCAGCTCACGAGACAGATACTATGGCTACACCTTC. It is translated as CASSSRDRYYGYTF.

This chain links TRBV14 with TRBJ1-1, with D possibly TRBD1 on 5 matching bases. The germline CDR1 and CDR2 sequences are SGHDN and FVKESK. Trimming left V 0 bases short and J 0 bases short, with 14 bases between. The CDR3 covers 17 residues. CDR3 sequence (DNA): TGTGCCAGCAGCCAAGATAAATTGGGCAGGGTGAACACTGAAGCTTTCTTT. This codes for CASSQDKLGRVNTEAFF.

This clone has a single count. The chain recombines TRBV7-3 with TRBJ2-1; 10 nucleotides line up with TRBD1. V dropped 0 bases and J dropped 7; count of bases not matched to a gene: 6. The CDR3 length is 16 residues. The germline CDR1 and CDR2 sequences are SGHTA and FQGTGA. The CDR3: CASSLTGTGVENEQFF. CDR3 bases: TGTGCCAGCAGCTTAACAGGGACAGGGGTAGAGAATGAGCAGTTCTTC.

The CDR3 here is CASGDRDGQPQHF. The CDR3 DNA reads TGTGCCAGCGGGGACAGGGATGGGCAGCCCCAGCATTTT. This chain links TRBV6-6 with TRBJ1-5, with 9 bases that match TRBD1. This CDR3 has 13 residues. CDR1 and CDR2 (germline): MNHNY, SVGAGI (reference sequence). The V segment lost 8 bases and the J segment 7 bases; nucleotides outside the gene matches: 6.

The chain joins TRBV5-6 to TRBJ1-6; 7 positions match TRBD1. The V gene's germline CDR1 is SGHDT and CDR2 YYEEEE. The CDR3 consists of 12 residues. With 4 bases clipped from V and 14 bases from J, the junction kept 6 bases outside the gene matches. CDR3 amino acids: CASSVQGRSLHF. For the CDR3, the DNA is TGTGCCAGCAGCGTACAGGGGAGGTCCCTCCACTTT.

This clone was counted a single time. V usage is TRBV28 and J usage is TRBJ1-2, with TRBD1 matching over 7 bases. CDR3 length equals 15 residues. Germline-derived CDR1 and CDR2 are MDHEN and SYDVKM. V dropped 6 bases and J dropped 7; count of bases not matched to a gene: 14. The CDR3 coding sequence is TGTGCCAGCAGAACACTGACAGGGCCCCGGAGTGGCTACACCTTC. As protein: CASRTLTGPRSGYTF.

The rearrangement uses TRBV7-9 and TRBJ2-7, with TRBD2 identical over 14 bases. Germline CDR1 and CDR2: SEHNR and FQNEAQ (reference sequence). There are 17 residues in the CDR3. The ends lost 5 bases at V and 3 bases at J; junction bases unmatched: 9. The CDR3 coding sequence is TGTGCCAGCAGCCTAGGACTAGCGGGAGGAGTATTCTACGAGCAGTACTTC. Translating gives CASSLGLAGGVFYEQYF. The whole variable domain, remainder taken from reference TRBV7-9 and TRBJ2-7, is DTGVSQNPRHKITKRGQNVTFRCDPISEHNRLYWYRQTLGQGPEFLTYFQNEAQLEKSRLLSDRFSAERPKGSFSTLEIQRTEQGDSAMYLCASSLGLAGGVFYEQYFGPGTRLTVT.

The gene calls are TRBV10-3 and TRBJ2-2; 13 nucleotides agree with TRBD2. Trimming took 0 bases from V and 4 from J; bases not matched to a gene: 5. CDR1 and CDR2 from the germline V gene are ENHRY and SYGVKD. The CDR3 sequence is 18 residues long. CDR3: CAISESGGLAGSTGELFF. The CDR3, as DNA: TGTGCCATCAGTGAGTCGGGGGGACTAGCGGGAAGCACCGGGGAGCTGTTTTTT.

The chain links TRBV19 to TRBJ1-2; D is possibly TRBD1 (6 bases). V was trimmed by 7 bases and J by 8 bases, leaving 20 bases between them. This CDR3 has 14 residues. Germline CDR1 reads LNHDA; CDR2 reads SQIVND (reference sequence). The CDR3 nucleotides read TGTGCCAGTACCGACCTCACAGGGTACGGGGGCTACACCTTC. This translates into CASTDLTGYGGYTF. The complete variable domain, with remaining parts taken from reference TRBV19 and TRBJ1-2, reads DGGITQSPKYLFRKEGQNVTLSCEQNLNHDAMYWYRQDPGQGLRLIYYSQIVNDFQKGDIAEGYSVSREKKESFPLTVTSAQKNPTAFYLCASTDLTGYGGYTFGSGTRLTVV.

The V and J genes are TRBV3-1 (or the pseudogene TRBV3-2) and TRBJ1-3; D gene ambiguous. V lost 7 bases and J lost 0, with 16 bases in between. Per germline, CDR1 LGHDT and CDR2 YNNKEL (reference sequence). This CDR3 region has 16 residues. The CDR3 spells CASTAGIFSSGNTIYF. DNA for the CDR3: TGTGCCAGCACCGCCGGGATTTTTAGCTCTGGAAACACCATATATTTT.

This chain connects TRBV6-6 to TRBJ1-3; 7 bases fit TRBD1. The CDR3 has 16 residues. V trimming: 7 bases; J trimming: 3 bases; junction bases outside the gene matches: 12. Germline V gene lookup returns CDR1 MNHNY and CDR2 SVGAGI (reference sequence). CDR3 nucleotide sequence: TGTGCCAGCACCGATTGGACAGGAACCTATGGAAACACCATATATTTT. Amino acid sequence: CASTDWTGTYGNTIYF.

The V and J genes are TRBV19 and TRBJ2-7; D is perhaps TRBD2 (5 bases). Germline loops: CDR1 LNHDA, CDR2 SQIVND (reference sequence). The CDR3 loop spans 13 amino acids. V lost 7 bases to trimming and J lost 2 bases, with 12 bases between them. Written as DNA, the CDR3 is TGTGCCAGTAATCGCGGGCCACCCTACGAGCAGTACTTC. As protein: CASNRGPPYEQYF.

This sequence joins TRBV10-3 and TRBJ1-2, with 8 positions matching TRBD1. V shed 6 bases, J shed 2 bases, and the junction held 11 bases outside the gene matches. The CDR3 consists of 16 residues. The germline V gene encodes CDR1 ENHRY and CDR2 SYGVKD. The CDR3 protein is CAIRSSQGATNYGYTF. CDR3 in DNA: TGTGCCATCAGGTCGAGCCAGGGGGCCACAAACTATGGCTACACCTTC.

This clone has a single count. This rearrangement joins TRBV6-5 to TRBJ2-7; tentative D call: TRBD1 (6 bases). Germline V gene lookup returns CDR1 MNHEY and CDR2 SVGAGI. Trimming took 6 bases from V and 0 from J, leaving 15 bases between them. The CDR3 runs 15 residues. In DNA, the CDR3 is TGTGCCAGCAGCATCGGGACAAAAAGCTCCTACGAGCAGTACTTC. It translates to CASSIGTKSSYEQYF.